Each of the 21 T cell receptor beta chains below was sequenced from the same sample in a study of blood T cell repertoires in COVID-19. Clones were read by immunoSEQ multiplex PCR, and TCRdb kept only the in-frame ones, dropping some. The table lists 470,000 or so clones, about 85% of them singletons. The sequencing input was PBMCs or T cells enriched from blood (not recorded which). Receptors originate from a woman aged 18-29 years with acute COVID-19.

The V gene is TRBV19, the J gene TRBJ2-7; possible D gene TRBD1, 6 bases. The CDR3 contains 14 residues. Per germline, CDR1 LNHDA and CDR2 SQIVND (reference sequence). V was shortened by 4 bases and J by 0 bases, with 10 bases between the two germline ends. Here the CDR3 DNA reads TGTGCCAGTAGTACCGGGACAACCTCCTACGAGCAGTACTTC. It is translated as CASSTGTTSYEQYF. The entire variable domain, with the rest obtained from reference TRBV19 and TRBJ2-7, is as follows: DGGITQSPKYLFRKEGQNVTLSCEQNLNHDAMYWYRQDPGQGLRLIYYSQIVNDFQKGDIAEGYSVSREKKESFPLTVTSAQKNPTAFYLCASSTGTTSYEQYFGPGTRLTVT.

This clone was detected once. CDR3 DNA: TGCGCCAGCAAAACAGCCGAGGGGACCCAGTACTTC. Translated, it gives CASKTAEGTQYF. The chain recombines TRBV5-1 with TRBJ2-5; tentative D call: TRBD2 (5 bases). This CDR3 has 12 residues. Germline-derived CDR1 and CDR2 are SGHRS and YFSETQ. V lost 6 bases and J lost 7, with 13 bases in between.

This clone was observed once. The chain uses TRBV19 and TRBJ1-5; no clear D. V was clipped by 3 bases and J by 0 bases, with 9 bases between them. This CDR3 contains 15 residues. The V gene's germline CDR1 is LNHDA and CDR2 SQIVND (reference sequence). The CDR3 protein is CASSMEGYSNQPQHF. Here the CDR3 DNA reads TGTGCCAGTAGTATGGAGGGTTATAGCAATCAGCCCCAGCATTTT.

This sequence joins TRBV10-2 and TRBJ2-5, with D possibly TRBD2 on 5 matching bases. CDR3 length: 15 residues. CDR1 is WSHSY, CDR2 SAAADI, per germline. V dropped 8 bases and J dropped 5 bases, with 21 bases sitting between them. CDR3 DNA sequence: TGCGCCAGCGCAATAGGACGGGGTACTTGGGAGACCCAGTACTTC. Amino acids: CASAIGRGTWETQYF.

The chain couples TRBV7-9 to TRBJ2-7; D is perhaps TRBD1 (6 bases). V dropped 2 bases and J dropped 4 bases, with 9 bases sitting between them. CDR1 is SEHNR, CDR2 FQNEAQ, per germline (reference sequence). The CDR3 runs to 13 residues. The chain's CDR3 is CASSLQGRYEQYF. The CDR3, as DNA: TGTGCCAGCAGCTTACAGGGGCGGTACGAGCAGTACTTC.

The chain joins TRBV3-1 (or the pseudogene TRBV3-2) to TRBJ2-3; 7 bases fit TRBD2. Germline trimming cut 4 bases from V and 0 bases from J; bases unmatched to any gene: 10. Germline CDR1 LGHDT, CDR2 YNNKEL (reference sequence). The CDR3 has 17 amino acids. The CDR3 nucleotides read TGTGCCAGCAGCCCACCTAGCGGTCGCGGTAGCACAGATACGCAGTATTTT. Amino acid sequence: CASSPPSGRGSTDTQYF.

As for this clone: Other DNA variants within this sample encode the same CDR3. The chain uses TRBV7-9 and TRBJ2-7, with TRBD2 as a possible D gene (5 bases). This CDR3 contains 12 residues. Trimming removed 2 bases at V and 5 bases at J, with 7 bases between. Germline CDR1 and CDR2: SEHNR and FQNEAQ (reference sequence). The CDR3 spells CASSLTGNEQYF. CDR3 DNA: TGTGCCAGCAGCTTAACGGGGAACGAGCAGTACTTC.

The CDR3 region has the DNA TGTGCCACCTACCGGGTGGAAAGTGGCTACACCTTC. Amino acids: CATYRVESGYTF. J is TRBJ1-2 and V is TRBV6-5; unclear D gene. The CDR3 is 12 amino acids. Germline V gene sequence: CDR1 MNHEY, CDR2 SVGAGI. V lost 10 bases, J lost 7 bases, and 16 bases lay in between.

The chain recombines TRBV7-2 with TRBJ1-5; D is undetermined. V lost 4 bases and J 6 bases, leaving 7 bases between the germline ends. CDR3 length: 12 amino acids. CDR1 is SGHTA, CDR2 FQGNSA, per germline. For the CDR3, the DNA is TGTGCCAGCAGCTCGGCGGGTCAGCCCCAGCATTTT. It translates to CASSSAGQPQHF. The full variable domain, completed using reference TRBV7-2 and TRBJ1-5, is GAGVSQSPSNKVTEKGKDVELRCDPISGHTALYWYRQSLGQGLEFLIYFQGNSAPDKSGLPSDRFSAERTGGSVSTLTIQRTQQEDSAVYLCASSSAGQPQHFGDGTRLSIL.

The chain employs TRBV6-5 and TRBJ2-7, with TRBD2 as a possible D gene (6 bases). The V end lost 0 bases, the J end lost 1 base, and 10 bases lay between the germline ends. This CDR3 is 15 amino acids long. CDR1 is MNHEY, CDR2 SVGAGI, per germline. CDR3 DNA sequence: TGTGCCAGCAGTTACTCCGGGAGTGAATCCTACGAGCAGTACTTC. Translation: CASSYSGSESYEQYF.

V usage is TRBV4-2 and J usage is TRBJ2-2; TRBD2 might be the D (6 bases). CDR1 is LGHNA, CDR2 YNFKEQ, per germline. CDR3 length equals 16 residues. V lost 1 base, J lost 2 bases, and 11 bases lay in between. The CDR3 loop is CASSQGGTGNTGELFF. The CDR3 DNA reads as TGTGCCAGCAGCCAAGGCGGGACCGGTAACACCGGGGAGCTGTTTTTT.

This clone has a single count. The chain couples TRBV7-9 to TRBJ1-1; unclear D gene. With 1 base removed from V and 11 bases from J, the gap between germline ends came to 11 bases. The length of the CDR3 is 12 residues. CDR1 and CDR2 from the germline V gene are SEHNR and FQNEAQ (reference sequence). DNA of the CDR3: TGTGCCAGCAGCTTAGACCCATGGAGGGCTTTCTTT. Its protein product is CASSLDPWRAFF.

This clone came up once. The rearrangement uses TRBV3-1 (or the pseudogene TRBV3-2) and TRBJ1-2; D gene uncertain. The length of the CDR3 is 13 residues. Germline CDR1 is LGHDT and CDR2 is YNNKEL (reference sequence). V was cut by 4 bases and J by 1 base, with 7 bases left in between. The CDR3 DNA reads TGTGCCAGCAGCCGCGAAAGTAACTATGGCTACACCTTC. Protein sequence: CASSRESNYGYTF.

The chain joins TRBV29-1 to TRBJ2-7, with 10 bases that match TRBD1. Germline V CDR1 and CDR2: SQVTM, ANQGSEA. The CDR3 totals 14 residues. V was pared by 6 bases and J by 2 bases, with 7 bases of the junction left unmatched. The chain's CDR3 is CSVAGQGIPYEQYF. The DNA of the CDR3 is TGCAGCGTCGCGGGACAGGGGATTCCCTACGAGCAGTACTTC.

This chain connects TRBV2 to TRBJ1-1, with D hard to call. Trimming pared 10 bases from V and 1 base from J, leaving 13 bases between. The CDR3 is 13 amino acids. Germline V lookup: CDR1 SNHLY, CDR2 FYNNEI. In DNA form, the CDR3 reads TGTGCCACCCACGGACTTACGAACACTGAAGCTTTCTTT. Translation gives CATHGLTNTEAFF.

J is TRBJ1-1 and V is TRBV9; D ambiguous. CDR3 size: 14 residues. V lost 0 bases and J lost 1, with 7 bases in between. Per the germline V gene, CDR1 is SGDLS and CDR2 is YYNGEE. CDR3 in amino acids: CASSVVEGNTEAFF. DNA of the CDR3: TGTGCCAGCAGCGTAGTGGAGGGGAACACTGAAGCTTTCTTT.

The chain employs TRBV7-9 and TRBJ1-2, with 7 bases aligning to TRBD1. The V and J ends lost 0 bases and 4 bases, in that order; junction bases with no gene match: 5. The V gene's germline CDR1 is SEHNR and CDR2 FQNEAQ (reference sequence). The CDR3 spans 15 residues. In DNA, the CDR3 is TGTGCCAGCAGCTTAGCGGACAGGCTCCCCTATGGCTACACCTTC. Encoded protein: CASSLADRLPYGYTF.

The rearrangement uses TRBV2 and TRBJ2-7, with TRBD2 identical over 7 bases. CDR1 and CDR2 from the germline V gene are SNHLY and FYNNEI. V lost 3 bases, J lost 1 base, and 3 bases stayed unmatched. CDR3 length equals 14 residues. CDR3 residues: CASSDVGGSYEQYF. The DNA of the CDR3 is TGTGCCAGCAGTGATGTGGGAGGGTCCTACGAGCAGTACTTC.

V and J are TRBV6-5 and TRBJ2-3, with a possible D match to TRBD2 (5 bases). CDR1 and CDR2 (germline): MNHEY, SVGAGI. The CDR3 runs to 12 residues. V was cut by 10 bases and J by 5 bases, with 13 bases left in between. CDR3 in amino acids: CATSLGGDTQYF. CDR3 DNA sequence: TGTGCCACCTCCCTTGGAGGAGATACGCAGTATTTT.

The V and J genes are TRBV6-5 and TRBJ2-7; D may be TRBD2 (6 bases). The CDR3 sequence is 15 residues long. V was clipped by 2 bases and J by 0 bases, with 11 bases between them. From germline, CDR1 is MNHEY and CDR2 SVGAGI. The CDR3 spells CASSYGRGSSYEQYF. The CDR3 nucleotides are TGTGCCAGCAGTTACGGCCGGGGGAGCTCCTACGAGCAGTACTTC.

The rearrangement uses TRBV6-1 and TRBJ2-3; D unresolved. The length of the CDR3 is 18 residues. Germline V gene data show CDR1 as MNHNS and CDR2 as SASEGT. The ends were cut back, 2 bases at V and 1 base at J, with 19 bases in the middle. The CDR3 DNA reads TGTGCCAGCAGTGAAAGAGGCGCGCTTGAACGCCGCACAGATACGCAGTATTTT. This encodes CASSERGALERRTDTQYF.